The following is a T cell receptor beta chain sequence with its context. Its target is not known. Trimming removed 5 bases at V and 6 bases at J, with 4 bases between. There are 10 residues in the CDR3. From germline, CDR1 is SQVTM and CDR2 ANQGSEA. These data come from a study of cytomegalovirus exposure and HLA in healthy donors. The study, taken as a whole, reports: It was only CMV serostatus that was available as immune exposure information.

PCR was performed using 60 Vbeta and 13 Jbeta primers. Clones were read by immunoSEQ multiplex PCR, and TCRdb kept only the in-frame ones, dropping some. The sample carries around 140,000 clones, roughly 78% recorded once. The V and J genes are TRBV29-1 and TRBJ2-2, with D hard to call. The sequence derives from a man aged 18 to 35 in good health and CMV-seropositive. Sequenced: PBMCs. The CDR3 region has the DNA TGCAGCGTTTCTGCCGGGGAGCTGTTTTTT. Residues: CSVSAGELFF.